This passage covers 8 T cell receptor beta chains from one sample sequenced in a study of blood T cell repertoires in COVID-19. This table comes from immunoSEQ multiplex PCR, and its TCRdb copy is limited to in-frame clones, with some not included. This table has hundreds of thousands of clones, around 91% appearing once. The specimen sequenced was PBMCs or T cells enriched from blood (not recorded which). These receptors came from a man aged 30 to 39 who had recovered from COVID-19.

The chain uses TRBV5-4 and TRBJ1-1; a possible D gene is TRBD1 (6 bases). CDR1 SGHNT and CDR2 YYREEE come from the germline V gene (reference sequence). Between the trimmed V and J ends, which lost 5 bases and 0 bases, there was a span of 11 bases. The CDR3 covers 14 residues. The CDR3 coding sequence is TGTGCCAGCAGTTCTGACAGGTTGAACACTGAAGCTTTCTTT. It yields the protein CASSSDRLNTEAFF.

DNA for the CDR3: TGTGCCAGCAGCGGGACGGGAGGTGGTTTCGAGCAGTACTTC. Residues: CASSGTGGGFEQYF. The chain links TRBV9 to TRBJ2-7, with 7 bases lining up with TRBD2. Per germline, CDR1 SGDLS and CDR2 YYNGEE. Germline trimming cut 3 bases from V and 6 bases from J; bases unmatched to any gene: 9. The CDR3 consists of 14 residues.

The rearrangement links TRBV27 to TRBJ2-5; 8 nucleotides agree with TRBD1. J was trimmed by 5 bases and V by 4 bases; bases with no gene match: 3. Germline CDR1 reads MNHEY; CDR2 reads SMNVEV (reference sequence). CDR3 length equals 13 residues. The CDR3 DNA is TGTGCCAGCAGTTCGACAGGGGTGGAGACCCAGTACTTC. Its protein product is CASSSTGVETQYF.

The sample holds a few counts of this clone. The chain recombines TRBV2 with TRBJ1-1; possibly TRBD1 for D (6 bases). V lost 8 bases to trimming and J lost 7 bases, with 14 bases between them. Germline V gives CDR1 SNHLY, CDR2 FYNNEI. The CDR3 consists of 12 residues. Written as DNA, the CDR3 is TGTGCCAGCGGGCCAGGGGAGGGTGAAGCTTTCTTT. It encodes CASGPGEGEAFF.

This chain joins TRBV10-3 and TRBJ2-2; 9 bases are shared with TRBD2. The CDR3 contains 16 residues. Trimming took 3 bases from V and 5 from J; bases not matched to a gene: 7. Germline values: CDR1 ENHRY, CDR2 SYGVKD. CDR3 bases: TGTGCCATCAGTGAACCGGGACTAGCCTCAACCGGGGAGCTGTTTTTT. Its translation is CAISEPGLASTGELFF.

The chain couples TRBV5-6 to TRBJ2-2; 10 bases map to TRBD1. The CDR3 has 13 residues. Unmatched junction bases numbered 5, after V lost 7 bases and J lost 8 bases. The germline V gene encodes CDR1 SGHDT and CDR2 YYEEEE. CDR3 coding DNA: TGTGCCAGCGGACAGGGGGAATTAGGGGAGCTGTTTTTT. Protein: CASGQGELGELFF.

The sample holds one count of this clone. The rearrangement uses TRBV4-2 and TRBJ2-2; tentatively, D is TRBD2 (5 bases). Germline CDR1 reads LGHNA; CDR2 reads YNFKEQ. Deletions cut 2 bases from V and 10 bases from J, with 5 bases between. CDR3 length: 11 residues. The CDR3: CASSQREELFF. The CDR3 nucleotides are TGTGCCAGCAGCCAACGGGAGGAGCTGTTTTTT.

V gene TRBV19 combines with J gene TRBJ1-3, with 7 bases lining up with TRBD1. Per germline, CDR1 LNHDA and CDR2 SQIVND (reference sequence). CDR3 length equals 13 residues. J was trimmed by 2 bases and V by 7 bases; bases with no gene match: 2. CDR3 residues: CASNDRAGNTIYF. The CDR3 nucleotides are TGTGCCAGTAACGACAGGGCTGGAAACACCATATATTTT.